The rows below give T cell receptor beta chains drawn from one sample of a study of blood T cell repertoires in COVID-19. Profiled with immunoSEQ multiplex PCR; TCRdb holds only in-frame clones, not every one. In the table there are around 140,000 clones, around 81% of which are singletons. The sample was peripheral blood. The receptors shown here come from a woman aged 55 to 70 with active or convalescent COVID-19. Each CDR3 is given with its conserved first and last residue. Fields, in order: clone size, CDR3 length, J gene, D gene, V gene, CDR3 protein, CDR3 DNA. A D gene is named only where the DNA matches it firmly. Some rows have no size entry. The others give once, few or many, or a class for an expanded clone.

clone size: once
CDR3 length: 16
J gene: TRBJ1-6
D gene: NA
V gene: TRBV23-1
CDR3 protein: CASSPEGERRGSPLHF
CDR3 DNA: TGCGCCAGCAGCCCCGAGGGGGAAAGGAGAGGATCACCCCTCCACTTT

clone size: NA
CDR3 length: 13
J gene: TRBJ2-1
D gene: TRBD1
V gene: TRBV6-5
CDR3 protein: CASSQDRGNEQFF
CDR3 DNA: TGTGCCAGCAGTCAGGACAGGGGGAATGAGCAGTTCTTC

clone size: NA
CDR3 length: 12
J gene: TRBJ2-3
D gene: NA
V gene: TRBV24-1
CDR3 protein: CATGQQTDTQYF
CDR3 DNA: TGTGCCACGGGGCAACAGACAGATACGCAGTATTTT

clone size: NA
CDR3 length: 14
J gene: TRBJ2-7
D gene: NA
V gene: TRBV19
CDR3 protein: CASSIRAYSYEQYF
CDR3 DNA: TGTGCCAGTAGTATACGAGCGTACTCCTACGAGCAGTACTTC

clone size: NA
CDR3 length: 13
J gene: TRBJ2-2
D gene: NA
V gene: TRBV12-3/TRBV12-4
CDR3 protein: CASSFSGTGELFF
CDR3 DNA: TGTGCCAGCAGTTTTAGCGGCACCGGGGAGCTGTTTTTT

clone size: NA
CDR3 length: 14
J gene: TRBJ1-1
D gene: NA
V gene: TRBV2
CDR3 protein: CASSGGVEKPRAFF
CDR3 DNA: TGTGCCAGCAGTGGAGGAGTAGAAAAACCGCGGGCTTTCTTT

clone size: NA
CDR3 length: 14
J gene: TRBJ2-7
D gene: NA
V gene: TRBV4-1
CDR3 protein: CASSQDQDNYEQYF
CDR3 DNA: TGCGCCAGCAGCCAAGATCAGGACAACTACGAGCAGTACTTC

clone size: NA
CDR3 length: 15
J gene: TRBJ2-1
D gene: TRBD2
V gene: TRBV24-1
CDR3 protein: CATSPGTSERDEQFF
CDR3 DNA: TGTGCCACCAGTCCGGGGACTAGCGAGCGTGATGAGCAGTTCTTC

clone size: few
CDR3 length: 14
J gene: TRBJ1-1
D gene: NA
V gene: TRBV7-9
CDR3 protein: CASSLFGGATEAFF
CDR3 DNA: TGTGCCAGCAGCCTTTTTGGGGGGGCCACTGAAGCTTTCTTT

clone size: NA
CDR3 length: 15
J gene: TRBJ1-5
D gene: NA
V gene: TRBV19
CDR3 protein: CASRKTTGINQPQHF
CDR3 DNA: TGTGCCAGTAGAAAAACAACAGGTATTAATCAGCCCCAGCATTTT

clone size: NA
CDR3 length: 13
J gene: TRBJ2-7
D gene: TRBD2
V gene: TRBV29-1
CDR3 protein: CSVRTGGLGEQYF
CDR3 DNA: TGCAGCGTCCGAACGGGGGGGCTAGGGGAGCAGTACTTC

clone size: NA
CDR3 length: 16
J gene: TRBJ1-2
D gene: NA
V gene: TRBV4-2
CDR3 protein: CASSQELIGESRGYTF
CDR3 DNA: TGTGCCAGCAGCCAAGAGCTCATCGGGGAATCGAGGGGCTACACCTTC

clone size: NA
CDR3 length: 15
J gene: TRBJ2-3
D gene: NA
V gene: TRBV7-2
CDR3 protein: CASSGNPGSTDTQYF
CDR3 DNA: TGTGCCAGCAGCGGAAATCCCGGGAGCACAGATACGCAGTATTTT

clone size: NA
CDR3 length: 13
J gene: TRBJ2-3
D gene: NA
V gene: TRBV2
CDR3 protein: CASSLGAADTQYF
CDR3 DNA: TGTGCCAGCAGTCTGGGGGCTGCAGATACGCAGTATTTT

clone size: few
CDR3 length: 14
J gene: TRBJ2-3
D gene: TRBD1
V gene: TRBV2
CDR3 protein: CASRQGRATDTQYF
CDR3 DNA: TGTGCCAGCAGACAGGGGCGAGCTACAGATACGCAGTATTTT

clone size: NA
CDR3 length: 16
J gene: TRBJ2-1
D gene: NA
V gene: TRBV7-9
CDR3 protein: CASSPRQGGPPCEQFF
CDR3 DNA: TGTGCCAGCAGCCCTAGACAGGGAGGACCCCCATGTGAGCAGTTCTTC

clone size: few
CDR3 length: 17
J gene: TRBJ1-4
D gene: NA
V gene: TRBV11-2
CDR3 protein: CASSLEGAQGTAEKLFF
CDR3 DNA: TGTGCCAGCAGCTTAGAGGGGGCCCAGGGAACGGCTGAAAAACTGTTTTTT

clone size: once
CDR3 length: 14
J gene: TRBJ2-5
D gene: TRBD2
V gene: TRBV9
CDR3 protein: CASSPIAGLETQYF
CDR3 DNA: TGTGCCAGCAGCCCTATAGCGGGTTTAGAGACCCAGTACTTC

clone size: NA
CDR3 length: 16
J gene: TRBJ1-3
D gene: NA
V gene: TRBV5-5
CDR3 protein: CASSFQDSPSGNTIYF
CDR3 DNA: TGTGCCAGCAGCTTCCAGGACTCACCCTCTGGAAACACCATATATTTT

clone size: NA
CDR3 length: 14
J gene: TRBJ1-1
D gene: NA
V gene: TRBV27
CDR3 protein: CASSLLGGETEAFF
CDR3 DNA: TGTGCCAGCAGTTTATTGGGAGGAGAGACTGAAGCTTTCTTT

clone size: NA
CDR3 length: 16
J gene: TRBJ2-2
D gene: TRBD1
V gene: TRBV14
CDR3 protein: CASSQAPTGRTGELFF
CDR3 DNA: TGTGCCAGCAGCCAAGCTCCGACAGGGCGAACCGGGGAGCTGTTTTTT

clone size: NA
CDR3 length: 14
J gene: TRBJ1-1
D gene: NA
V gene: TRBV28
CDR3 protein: CASGGGRGGTEAFF
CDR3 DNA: TGTGCCAGCGGGGGAGGCCGCGGGGGCACTGAAGCTTTCTTT

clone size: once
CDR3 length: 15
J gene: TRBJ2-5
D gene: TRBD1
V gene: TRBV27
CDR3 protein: CASSPWDRLQETQYF
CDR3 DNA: TGTGCCAGCAGTCCCTGGGACAGACTGCAAGAGACCCAGTACTTC

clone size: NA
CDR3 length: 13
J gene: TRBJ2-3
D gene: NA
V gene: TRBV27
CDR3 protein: CASSLISTDTQYF
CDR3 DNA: TGTGCCAGCAGTTTAATTTCGACAGATACGCAGTATTTT

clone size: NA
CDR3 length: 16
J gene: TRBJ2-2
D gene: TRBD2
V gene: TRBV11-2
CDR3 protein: CASSPNSGGVVGELFF
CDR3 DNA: TGTGCCAGCAGCCCCAACAGCGGGGGAGTTGTTGGGGAGCTGTTTTTT

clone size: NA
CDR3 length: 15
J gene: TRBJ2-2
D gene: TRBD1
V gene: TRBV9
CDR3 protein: CASSPRQGSTGELFF
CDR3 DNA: TGTGCCAGCAGTCCCCGACAGGGGAGCACCGGGGAGCTGTTTTTT

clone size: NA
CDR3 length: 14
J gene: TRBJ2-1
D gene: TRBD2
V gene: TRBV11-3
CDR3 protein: CASSLYGGYNEQFF
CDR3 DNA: TGTGCCAGCAGCTTATACGGGGGGTACAATGAGCAGTTCTTC

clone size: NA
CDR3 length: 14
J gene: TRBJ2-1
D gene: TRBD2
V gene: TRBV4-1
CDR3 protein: CASSLGLAGGGQFF
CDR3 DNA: TGCGCCAGCAGCCTAGGACTAGCGGGGGGCGGGCAGTTCTTC

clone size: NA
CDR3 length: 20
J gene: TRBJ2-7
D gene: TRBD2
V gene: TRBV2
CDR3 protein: CASSEGSGTSGNRGNYEQYF
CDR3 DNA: TGTGCCAGCAGTGAAGGATCGGGGACTAGCGGGAATAGGGGGAACTACGAGCAGTACTTC

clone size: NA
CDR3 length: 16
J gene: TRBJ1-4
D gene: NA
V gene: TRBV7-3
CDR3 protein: CASSPGPTDLNEKLFF
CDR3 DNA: TGTGCCAGCAGCCCCGGCCCGACAGACCTTAATGAAAAACTGTTTTTT

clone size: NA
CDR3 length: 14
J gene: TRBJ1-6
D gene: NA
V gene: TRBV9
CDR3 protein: CASSVQTRDSPLHF
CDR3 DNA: TGTGCCAGCAGCGTACAGACCAGGGATTCACCCCTCCACTTT

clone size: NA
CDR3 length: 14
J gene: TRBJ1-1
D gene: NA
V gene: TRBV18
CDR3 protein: CASSPFGPNTEAFF
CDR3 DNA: TGTGCCAGCTCACCCTTTGGCCCGAACACTGAAGCTTTCTTT

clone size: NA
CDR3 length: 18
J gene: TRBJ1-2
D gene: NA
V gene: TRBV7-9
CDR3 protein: CASSLAGGSAARSGGYTF
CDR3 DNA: TGTGCCAGCAGCTTAGCGGGTGGGTCGGCGGCTCGATCAGGGGGCTACACCTTC

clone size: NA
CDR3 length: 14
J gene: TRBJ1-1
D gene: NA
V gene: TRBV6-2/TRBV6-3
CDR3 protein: CASSYHPGTPEAFF
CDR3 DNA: TGTGCCAGCAGTTATCATCCCGGGACACCTGAAGCTTTCTTT

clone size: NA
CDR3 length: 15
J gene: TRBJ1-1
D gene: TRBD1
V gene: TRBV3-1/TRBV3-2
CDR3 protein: CASSLGGQVSYVAFF
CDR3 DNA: TGTGCCAGCAGCCTAGGAGGACAGGTGTCTTATGTCGCTTTCTTT

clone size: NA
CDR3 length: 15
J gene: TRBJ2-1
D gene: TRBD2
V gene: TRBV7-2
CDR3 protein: CASSGRTSGYNEQFF
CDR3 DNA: TGTGCCAGCAGCGGGAGGACTAGCGGGTACAATGAGCAGTTCTTC

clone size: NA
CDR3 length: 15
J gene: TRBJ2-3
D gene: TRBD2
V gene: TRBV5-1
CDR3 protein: CASSNSGRATDTQYF
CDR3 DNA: TGCGCCAGCAGCAATAGCGGGAGGGCCACAGATACGCAGTATTTT

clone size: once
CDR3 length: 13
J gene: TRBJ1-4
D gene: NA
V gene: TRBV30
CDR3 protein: CAWSNQGGEKLFF
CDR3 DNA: TGTGCCTGGAGCAATCAAGGCGGTGAAAAACTGTTTTTT

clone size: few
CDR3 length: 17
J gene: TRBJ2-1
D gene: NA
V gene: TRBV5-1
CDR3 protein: CASSSSGGQGKRNEQFF
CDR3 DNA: NA

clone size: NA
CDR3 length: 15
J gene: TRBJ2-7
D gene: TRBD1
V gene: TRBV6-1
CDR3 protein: CASSETGTGTYEQYF
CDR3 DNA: TGTGCCAGCAGTGAAACCGGGACAGGAACCTACGAGCAGTACTTC

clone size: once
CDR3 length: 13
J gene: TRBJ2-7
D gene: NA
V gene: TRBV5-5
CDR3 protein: CASSLSRAYEQYF
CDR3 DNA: TGTGCCAGCAGCTTGAGCAGGGCCTACGAGCAGTACTTC

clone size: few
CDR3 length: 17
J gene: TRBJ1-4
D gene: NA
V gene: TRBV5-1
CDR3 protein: CASSRGQGRSINEKLFF
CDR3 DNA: TGCGCCAGCAGCCGCGGGCAGGGGCGAAGTATTAATGAAAAACTGTTTTTT